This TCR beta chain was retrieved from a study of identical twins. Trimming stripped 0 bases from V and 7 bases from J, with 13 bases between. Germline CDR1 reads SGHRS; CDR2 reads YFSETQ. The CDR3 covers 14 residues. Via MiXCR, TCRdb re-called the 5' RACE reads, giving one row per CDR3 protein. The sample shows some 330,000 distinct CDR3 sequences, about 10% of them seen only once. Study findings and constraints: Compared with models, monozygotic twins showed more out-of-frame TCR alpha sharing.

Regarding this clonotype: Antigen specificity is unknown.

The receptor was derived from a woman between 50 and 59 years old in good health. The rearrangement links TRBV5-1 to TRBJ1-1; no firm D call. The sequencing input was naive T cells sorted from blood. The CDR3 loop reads CASSLVSGNFEAFF. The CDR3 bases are TGCGCCAGCAGCTTGGTATCCGGGAATTTTGAAGCTTTCTTT.